This entry concerns a single TCR beta chain. Antigen specificity is unknown. Profiled with immunoSEQ multiplex PCR; TCRdb holds only in-frame clones, not every one. The sample holds about 52,000 clones, approximately 86% seen once. The data originate from a study of T cells in localized non-small cell lung cancer. Overall study results and limits: Because sequencing included only one region (of the tumor), heterogeneity remains possible.

This CDR3 region has 14 residues. The clonotype comes from a female donor with stage II lung adenocarcinoma. V usage is TRBV1 and J usage is TRBJ1-1; TRBD1 reflects the table's D call only, with no check against the DNA. TRBV1 is annotated as a pseudogene. The sample was PBMCs, taken before any cancer treatment. The CDR3: CTSSPTGEGAEAFF. The CDR3 nucleotides are TGCACCAGCAGCCCCACAGGAGAGGGGGCTGAAGCTTTCTTT.